These 15 T cell receptor beta chains were sequenced from one sample in a study of blood T cell dynamics during melanoma immunotherapy. The sample's time point: pre-treatment baseline. Libraries were prepared by immunoSEQ multiplex PCR; TCRdb keeps only in-frame clonotypes and omits some of them. The table has approximately 9,600 clones, approximately 89% seen once; the top ten hold less than 8%. The sequencing here drew on blood, taken from a patient treated with checkpoint blockade. The receptor source for this set is a human donor with melanoma.

For this clone: Other nucleotide sequences from this sample produce the same CDR3. The chain combines TRBV9 with TRBJ2-1; the match to TRBD2 covers 7 bases. With V trimmed by 0 bases and J by 2 bases, 2 bases remained unmatched. Germline V gives CDR1 SGDLS, CDR2 YYNGEE. The CDR3 has 15 residues. CDR3 residues: CASSVGAGAYNEQFF. DNA for the CDR3: TGTGCCAGCAGCGTAGGTGCGGGGGCCTACAATGAGCAGTTCTTC.

This chain links TRBV10-2 with TRBJ1-6, with D possibly TRBD1 on 6 matching bases. Germline V lookup: CDR1 WSHSY, CDR2 SAAADI. Trimming took off 4 bases at V and 0 bases at J, with 10 bases between the two ends. This CDR3 spans 16 amino acids. CDR3: CASSGDKGSYNSPLHF. The CDR3 DNA is TGCGCCAGCAGTGGGGACAAGGGCTCCTATAATTCACCCCTCCACTTT.

The V gene is TRBV29-1, the J gene TRBJ2-7; 7 bases map to TRBD2. Looked up from germline, CDR1 is SQVTM and CDR2 is ANQGSEA. The J segment lost 3 bases and the V segment lost 3 bases, leaving 5 bases of the junction unmatched. This CDR3 contains 13 residues. CDR3 nucleotides: TGCAGCGTTGACGGGGGAGGGATCTACGAGCAGTACTTC. As protein: CSVDGGGIYEQYF.

The rearrangement joins TRBV28 to TRBJ2-2; D gene unclear. Trimming took off 2 bases at V and 2 bases at J, with 9 bases between the two ends. Per germline, CDR1 MDHEN and CDR2 SYDVKM. The CDR3 is made up of 15 amino acids. The CDR3 nucleotides read TGTGCCAGCAGTTTAGTAAACAGAAACACCGGGGAGCTGTTTTTT. This encodes CASSLVNRNTGELFF.

The chain has TRBV5-4 and TRBJ2-5; 8 bases are shared with TRBD1. With V trimmed by 4 bases and J by 4 bases, 9 bases remained unmatched. This CDR3 is 15 amino acids long. Germline CDR1 and CDR2: SGHNT and YYREEE (reference sequence). The CDR3 sequence: CASSPGGQGGETQYF. The CDR3 DNA reads TGTGCCAGCAGCCCGGGCGGACAGGGCGGAGAGACCCAGTACTTC.

CDR3 bases: TGCGCCAGCAGCCCTCTACTAGCGGGAGAGAGGGAGCAGTACTTC. Its translation is CASSPLLAGEREQYF. This chain connects TRBV4-1 to TRBJ2-7; TRBD2 matches at 11 bases. The CDR3 consists of 15 residues. Germline values: CDR1 MGHRA, CDR2 YSYEKL. Trimming removed 4 bases from V and 7 bases from J; junction bases left unmatched: 9.

This clone was picked up one time. The chain is built from TRBV7-8 and TRBJ2-1; D call uncertain. V was trimmed by 1 base and J by 4 bases, leaving 11 bases between them. This CDR3 comprises 15 residues. In germline, CDR1 is SGHVS, CDR2 FQNEAQ. The CDR3: CASSLVSSAYNEQFF. CDR3 nucleotide sequence: TGTGCCAGCAGCTTAGTGTCTTCGGCTTACAATGAGCAGTTCTTC.

The chain carries TRBV5-1 and TRBJ1-1, with D uncertain. The V end lost 1 base, the J end lost 1 base, and 8 bases lay between the germline ends. The CDR3 contains 14 residues. CDR1 and CDR2 (germline): SGHRS, YFSETQ. The DNA for the CDR3 is TGCGCCAGCAGCTTGACGGAGGAGAACACTGAAGCTTTCTTT. Amino acid sequence: CASSLTEENTEAFF.

The gene calls are TRBV6-1 and TRBJ1-3, with D tentatively TRBD1 (5 bases). This CDR3 contains 15 residues. The germline V and J ends were trimmed by 2 bases and 0 bases, with 8 bases remaining between them. The germline gives CDR1 MNHNS, CDR2 SASEGT. The CDR3, as DNA: TGTGCCAGCAGTGAACAGGGCTCCTCTGGAAACACCATATATTTT. The encoded protein is CASSEQGSSGNTIYF.

The chain carries TRBV19 and TRBJ2-6; 7 bases are shared with TRBD1. CDR3 size: 17 residues. The J segment lost 2 bases and the V segment lost 5 bases, leaving 9 bases of the junction unmatched. In germline, CDR1 is LNHDA, CDR2 SQIVND (reference sequence). This chain's CDR3 is CASSALRQGAGANVLTF. The CDR3 DNA reads TGTGCCAGTAGTGCCTTAAGACAGGGTGCTGGGGCCAACGTCCTGACTTTC. The variable domain in full, with the rest retrieved from reference TRBV19 and TRBJ2-6, is DGGITQSPKYLFRKEGQNVTLSCEQNLNHDAMYWYRQDPGQGLRLIYYSQIVNDFQKGDIAEGYSVSREKKESFPLTVTSAQKNPTAFYLCASSALRQGAGANVLTFGAGSRLTVL.

This clone was detected only a few times. This chain uses TRBV7-9 with TRBJ1-2, with unresolved D. CDR3 length equals 13 residues. Germline assignment: CDR1 SEHNR and CDR2 FQNEAQ (reference sequence). V lost 6 bases, J lost 0 bases, and 8 bases lay in between. This CDR3 is CASRDGANYGYTF. Written as DNA, the CDR3 is TGTGCCAGCAGGGACGGCGCTAACTATGGCTACACCTTC.

The CDR3 region has the DNA TGTGCCAGCCCCTCACTTCAGGGAGTCGGGGCCGGGGAGCTGTTTTTT. The encoded protein is CASPSLQGVGAGELFF. The chain has TRBV21-1 and TRBJ2-2. TRBV21-1 is reported as a pseudogene. The CDR3 contains 16 residues.

The rearrangement joins TRBV11-1 to TRBJ2-1; TRBD2 might be the D (6 bases). Trimming removed 1 base from V and 2 bases from J, with 9 bases in between. Germline V lookup: CDR1 SGHAT, CDR2 FQDESV (reference sequence). The CDR3 extends over 15 amino acids. CDR3 amino acids: CASSLDSGTYNEQFF. The CDR3 DNA follows: TGTGCCAGCAGCTTAGATAGCGGAACCTACAATGAGCAGTTCTTC.

The chain is built from TRBV29-1 and TRBJ1-4; unclear D gene. The V gene lost 6 bases and the J gene lost 3 bases, with 11 bases spanning the gap. The V gene's germline CDR1 is SQVTM and CDR2 ANQGSEA. The CDR3 has 13 residues. This CDR3 reads CSVGSAPNEKLFF. The CDR3 DNA reads as TGCAGCGTCGGATCGGCCCCTAATGAAAAACTGTTTTTT.

The V and J genes are TRBV18 and TRBJ1-5; D not certain. The CDR3 length is 14 residues. V gave up 1 base and J gave up 6 bases, with 10 bases separating them. In germline, CDR1 is KGHSH, CDR2 LQKENI. The CDR3 sequence is CASSPLDKGQPQHF. The CDR3 DNA sequence: TGTGCCAGCTCACCACTGGATAAGGGTCAGCCCCAGCATTTT.